This note documents a single TCR beta chain sequence. Data came from immunoSEQ multiplex PCR; TCRdb stores just in-frame clones and leaves some out. This table has some 130,000 clones, around 89% appearing once. This sample was included in a study of blood T cell repertoires in COVID-19. Trimming cost V 7 bases and J 3 bases, with 16 bases left between them. The CDR3 is 15 amino acids. The germline V gene encodes CDR1 MDHEN and CDR2 SYDVKM. The rearrangement links TRBV28 to TRBJ1-5; TRBD1 might be the D (5 bases). Sequencing used peripheral blood. The TCR sequence derives from a man in his 70s with active COVID-19. The CDR3 sequence is CASTPSRVYNQPQHF. In DNA, the CDR3 is TGTGCCAGCACCCCAAGCAGGGTTTACAATCAGCCCCAGCATTTT.